This entry lists 6 T cell receptor beta chains sequenced from one sample in a study of early stage breast cancer tumors. Using immunoSEQ multiplex PCR, the repertoire was profiled, and TCRdb retains in-frame clones only, with some absent. The sample has 55,000 to 70,000 clones, around 80% seen once; the top ten hold about 4.8%. Sequencing was done on a sample of blood. Receptors were obtained from a person aged 40 to 49 with breast cancer.

Here the CDR3 reads CAISNGGEQETQYF. The DNA of the CDR3 is TGTGCCATCAGTAACGGGGGAGAACAAGAGACCCAGTACTTC. V gene TRBV10-3 combines with J gene TRBJ2-5; D might be TRBD2 (6 bases). Germline V CDR1 and CDR2: ENHRY, SYGVKD. Trimming left V 5 bases short and J 2 bases short, with 12 bases between. The CDR3 has 14 amino acids.

This rearrangement joins TRBV28 to TRBJ1-1, with D unclear. V gave up 2 bases and J gave up 1 base, with 8 bases separating them. The CDR3 sequence is 14 residues long. Per the germline V gene, CDR1 is MDHEN and CDR2 is SYDVKM. CDR3 protein: CASSLLQKNTEAFF. The CDR3 nucleotides are TGTGCCAGCAGTTTACTACAAAAGAACACTGAAGCTTTCTTT.

V is TRBV30 and J is TRBJ2-1; the D is unclear. Trimming took off 3 bases at V and 0 bases at J, with 18 bases between the two ends. The CDR3 length is 17 residues. Germline CDR1 and CDR2: GTSNPN and SVGIG (reference sequence). CDR3 region: CAWRRPAAKGSYNEQFF. The CDR3 nucleotides read TGTGCCTGGAGACGTCCCGCAGCTAAGGGCTCCTACAATGAGCAGTTCTTC.

The CDR3 sequence: CASSYSLPGAVETQYF. The CDR3 bases are TGTGCCAGCAGTTACTCCTTACCGGGAGCGGTAGAGACCCAGTACTTC. The chain links TRBV6-6 to TRBJ2-5; the D gene is possibly TRBD2 (6 bases). This CDR3 has 16 residues. Trimming left V 0 bases short and J 4 bases short, with 15 bases between. CDR1 and CDR2 (germline): MNHNY, SVGAGI (reference sequence).

The chain links TRBV6-1 to TRBJ2-2; no definite D call. The germline V gene has CDR1 MNHNS and CDR2 SASEGT. Trimming pared 6 bases from V and 6 bases from J, leaving 11 bases between. The CDR3 spans 13 residues. The CDR3 DNA sequence: TGTGCCAGCAGCCTCCTTGGGGCCGGGGAGCTGTTTTTT. Encoded protein: CASSLLGAGELFF.

The chain uses TRBV27 and TRBJ2-4, with D unresolved. Germline V gives CDR1 MNHEY, CDR2 SMNVEV (reference sequence). CDR3 length equals 19 residues. The ends were cut back, 3 bases at V and 4 bases at J, with 25 bases in the middle. The CDR3 DNA follows: TGTGCCAGCAGTTTCCTCCCCCTGGGCATCACCCATAGGAAAAACATTCAGTACTTC. It translates to CASSFLPLGITHRKNIQYF.